Each of the 17 T cell receptor beta chains below was sequenced from the same sample in a study of Graves' ophthalmopathy and Graves' hyperthyroidism. RNA transcripts yielded amplified TCR beta CDR3 regions. The workflow started with a first-round RT-PCR run with HTBI primers and then moved on to a second-round multiplex PCR. TCRdb processed the multiplex PCR reads anew with MiXCR; each CDR3 protein has one entry. This sample yields 300,000 to 400,000 distinct CDR3 sequences, of which 15% to 20% are seen a single time; 2.4% belongs to the top ten. Material for sequencing was peripheral blood. These receptors originate from an adult woman with stable Graves' hyperthyroidism.

This sequence joins TRBV5-1 and TRBJ1-1, with 8 nucleotides matching TRBD1. The trim removed 2 bases at V and 4 bases at J, leaving 10 bases unmatched. This CDR3 spans 16 amino acids. Germline CDR1 SGHRS, CDR2 YFSETQ. CDR3: CASSFETGVGGTEAFF. CDR3 bases: TGCGCCAGCAGCTTTGAGACAGGGGTGGGCGGCACTGAAGCTTTCTTT.

The table lists this clonotype with many counts. The CDR3 DNA follows: TGTGCCAGCAGTTACGGGGCGCCGTACTACCTTTACGAGCAGTACTTC. Encoded protein: CASSYGAPYYLYEQYF. The chain recombines TRBV6-2 or TRBV6-3 with TRBJ2-7; a possible D gene is TRBD1 (5 bases). The germline CDR1 and CDR2 sequences are MNHEY and SVGEGT. There are 16 residues in the CDR3. Trimming took off 2 bases at V and 4 bases at J, with 18 bases between the two ends.

This clonotype was detected ten times or more. The chain links TRBV10-3 to TRBJ1-6; 8 bases are shared with TRBD1. V was clipped by 8 bases and J by 10 bases; unmatched bases: 10. The CDR3 has 14 residues. Germline assignment: CDR1 ENHRY and CDR2 SYGVKD. CDR3: CAIRGLGTGSPLHF. CDR3 coding DNA: TGTGCCATCCGTGGCTTAGGGACAGGCTCACCCCTCCACTTT.

This clonotype occurred many times. This chain links TRBV12-3 or TRBV12-4 with TRBJ2-3; 8 nucleotides match TRBD2. The CDR3 has 15 residues. The J segment lost 0 bases and the V segment lost 5 bases, leaving 4 bases of the junction unmatched. CDR3 region: CASSKLAESTDTQYF. The CDR3 DNA is TGTGCCAGCAGTAAACTAGCGGAAAGCACAGATACGCAGTATTTT.

V usage is TRBV14 and J usage is TRBJ2-3, with a tentative D call TRBD2 (5 bases). The CDR3 runs to 18 residues. Germline CDR1 is SGHDN and CDR2 is FVKESK. Trimming cost V 0 bases and J 2 bases, with 18 bases left between them. Written as DNA, the CDR3 is TGTGCCAGCAGCCAAGATTGGTATCGGGGAACCTACACAGATACGCAGTATTTT. Protein: CASSQDWYRGTYTDTQYF.

This clonotype has ten or more counts. V and J are TRBV19 and TRBJ1-5, with 9 bases that match TRBD1. The CDR3 is 16 residues long. V lost 5 bases and J lost 3; bases outside the gene matches: 8. Germline V CDR1 and CDR2: LNHDA, SQIVND (reference sequence). CDR3 in amino acids: CASSSPGTGLNQPQHF. The CDR3 DNA sequence: TGTGCCAGTAGTTCCCCCGGGACAGGGCTCAATCAGCCCCAGCATTTT.

Only a few counts were recorded for this clonotype. The V call is TRBV6-5, the J call TRBJ2-2, with a tentative D call TRBD1 (7 bases). Germline V gene data show CDR1 as MNHEY and CDR2 as SVGAGI. This CDR3 spans 17 amino acids. V lost 8 bases to trimming and J lost 5 bases, with 24 bases between them. The CDR3 region has the DNA TGTGCCAGCCGGGGCCTAGGAGGGGGCGTGGGGACCGGGGAGCTGTTTTTT. Its protein is CASRGLGGGVGTGELFF.

This clonotype was counted at least ten times. The V and J genes are TRBV28 and TRBJ1-5; weak D call: TRBD1 (5 bases). CDR3 length equals 15 residues. The germline V gene encodes CDR1 MDHEN and CDR2 SYDVKM. V gave up 5 bases and J gave up 3 bases, with 14 bases separating them. CDR3 nucleotide sequence: TGTGCCAGCAGTAAGCCGACAGTCCCCAATCAGCCCCAGCATTTT. Translating it yields CASSKPTVPNQPQHF.

This clonotype was counted ten times or more. This may be a read error, as it is one base from a much larger clone. This sequence joins TRBV12-3 or TRBV12-4 and TRBJ1-6, with a possible D match to TRBD1 (5 bases). This CDR3 has 12 amino acids. The CDR3 nucleotides read TGTGCCAGCATTTCTGGGGGTTCACACCTCCACTTT. This encodes CASISGGSHLHF.

This clonotype was seen ten or more times. This sequence joins TRBV20-1 and TRBJ1-2, with D unresolved. Germline V gene sequence: CDR1 DFQATT, CDR2 SNEGSKA (reference sequence). With 7 bases removed from V and 2 bases from J, the gap between germline ends came to 2 bases. This CDR3 contains 9 residues. CDR3 protein: CSDNYGYTF. The CDR3 bases are TGCAGTGACAACTATGGCTACACCTTC.

This clonotype was seen ten or more times. V gene TRBV15 combines with J gene TRBJ2-7; maybe TRBD2 (6 bases). The CDR3 length is 14 residues. V was clipped by 0 bases and J by 5 bases, with 11 bases between them. The germline gives CDR1 LNHNV, CDR2 YYDKDF (reference sequence). As DNA, the CDR3 is TGTGCCACCAGCAGAGACTCCCCGGGGGACGAGCAGTACTTC. It codes for CATSRDSPGDEQYF.

Judged by abundance, this clonotype is medium-sized (0.01 to 0.1%). J is TRBJ2-5 and V is TRBV15; 9 bases align to TRBD2. This CDR3 comprises 13 residues. Germline values: CDR1 LNHNV, CDR2 YYDKDF (reference sequence). Trimming cost V 5 bases and J 10 bases; bases outside gene matches: 8. This CDR3 is CATSGVAGEGQYF. The CDR3 nucleotides are TGTGCCACCAGCGGGGTAGCGGGGGAGGGCCAGTACTTC.

This clonotype was observed many times. The chain joins TRBV20-1 to TRBJ2-7, with TRBD2 matching over 7 bases. Trimming cost V 0 bases and J 5 bases; bases outside gene matches: 7. Germline-derived CDR1 and CDR2 are DFQATT and SNEGSKA (reference sequence). This CDR3 is built from 14 residues. The CDR3 sequence: CSARDYGGFDEQYF. CDR3 coding DNA: TGCAGTGCTAGAGATTACGGGGGGTTTGACGAGCAGTACTTC.

In this sample, this clonotype turned up many times. The chain employs TRBV6-5 and TRBJ2-6; D remains ambiguous. The CDR3 has 17 residues. V gave up 2 bases and J gave up 0 bases, with 11 bases separating them. CDR1 and CDR2 from the germline V gene are MNHEY and SVGAGI. The CDR3 coding sequence is TGTGCCAGCAGTTACGTCGGACGGAGCTCTGGGGCCAACGTCCTGACTTTC. This codes for CASSYVGRSSGANVLTF.

This clonotype has a count of ten or more. This chain links TRBV6-5 with TRBJ2-7; possibly TRBD2 for D (5 bases). From germline, CDR1 is MNHEY and CDR2 SVGAGI. This CDR3 is built from 14 residues. V gave up 0 bases and J gave up 6 bases, with 12 bases separating them. CDR3 nucleotide sequence: TGTGCCAGCAGTTACTCCTCAGAGGGTGGCGAGCAGTACTTC. Encoded protein: CASSYSSEGGEQYF.

In its sample, this clonotype was seen many times. The gene calls are TRBV27 and TRBJ2-7, with TRBD2 as a possible D gene (5 bases). The CDR3 sequence is 14 residues long. Trimming shortened V by 6 bases and J by 3 bases, and 15 bases separated the two germline ends. Per germline, CDR1 MNHEY and CDR2 SMNVEV (reference sequence). Written as DNA, the CDR3 is TGTGCCAGCAGCCCCCAGGTAGACTACTACGAGCAGTACTTC. Translated, it gives CASSPQVDYYEQYF.

The V gene is TRBV6-1, the J gene TRBJ1-1; a possible D gene is TRBD1 (5 bases). V was clipped by 6 bases and J by 3 bases, with 14 bases between them. The CDR3 is made up of 14 amino acids. CDR1 and CDR2 (germline): MNHNS, SASEGT. For the CDR3, the DNA is TGTGCCAGCAGAATTCAGGGATTGTACACTGAAGCTTTCTTT. Amino acid sequence: CASRIQGLYTEAFF.